This T cell receptor beta chain was captured in a study of shared clonotypes between healthy human individuals. V lost 4 bases to trimming and J lost 5 bases; unmatched junction nucleotides: 9. The CDR3 totals 15 residues. Germline values: CDR1 SGDLS, CDR2 YYNGEE. Method: immunoSEQ multiplex PCR; TCRdb's copy keeps in-frame clones and lacks some. This sample carries some 240,000 clones, about 69% of them seen once, and the ten largest clones take approximately 10%. This clone showed up just a few times. The TCR sequence derives from a young man in good health. The gene calls are TRBV9 and TRBJ1-5, with 7 bases lining up with TRBD1. Sequencing used memory CD4+ T cells sorted from blood. Specified subset: CD45RA-negative fraction. The CDR3 reads CASSQGTAPHQPQHF. The CDR3 nucleotides are TGTGCCAGCAGCCAAGGGACAGCTCCGCATCAGCCCCAGCATTTT.